These 30 T cell receptor beta chains share one sample of origin, sequenced in a study of T cell responses to AZD1222 COVID-19 vaccine. Sequenced by immunoSEQ multiplex PCR; TCRdb stores in-frame clones only, minus some. The sample includes 140,000 to 150,000 clones, approximately 85% of them seen just once. The sequences come from peripheral blood, collected on day 0 of MenACWY control vaccination. Receptors originate from an adult in good health.

The chain combines TRBV11-3 with TRBJ1-5; D gene uncertain. V lost 0 bases and J lost 2, with 14 bases in between. The germline CDR1 and CDR2 sequences are SGHNT and YENEEA. The CDR3 spans 17 residues. DNA of the CDR3: TGTGCCAGCAGCTTAGATCGGTTACCGGTTGGCAATCAGCCCCAGCATTTT. It specifies CASSLDRLPVGNQPQHF.

J is TRBJ2-7 and V is TRBV7-9; a possible D gene is TRBD2 (5 bases). Trimming shortened V by 1 base and J by 2 bases, and 9 bases separated the two germline ends. CDR3 size: 14 residues. Germline lookup yields CDR1 SEHNR and CDR2 FQNEAQ (reference sequence). The CDR3, as DNA: TGTGCCAGCAGCTTAGTTGCCGGGGCCTACGAGCAGTACTTC. This sequence encodes CASSLVAGAYEQYF.

Many counts were recorded for this clone. The rearrangement links TRBV30 to TRBJ1-5; D ambiguous. Trimming stripped 0 bases from V and 4 bases from J, with 7 bases between. CDR1 is GTSNPN and CDR2 is SVGIG in the germline V gene (reference sequence). This CDR3 has 13 residues. For the CDR3, the DNA is TGTGCCTGGAGTGTACTTAGGAATCAGCCCCAGCATTTT. This encodes CAWSVLRNQPQHF.

In the case of this clone: Other DNA sequences in the same sample also yield this CDR3. The J gene is TRBJ2-2, the V gene TRBV28; D is unclear. V lost 4 bases and J lost 0, with 3 bases in between. Germline lookup yields CDR1 MDHEN and CDR2 SYDVKM. This CDR3 has 13 residues. The CDR3 sequence: CASSSPNTGELFF. Here the CDR3 DNA reads TGTGCCAGCAGTTCCCCGAACACCGGGGAGCTGTTTTTT.

The chain carries TRBV23-1 and TRBJ2-2; the match to TRBD1 covers 9 bases. TRBV23-1 is an ORF; its function is uncertain. This CDR3 is 15 amino acids long. Unmatched junction bases numbered 6, after V lost 4 bases and J lost 6 bases. This chain's CDR3 is CASSPPGQGSGELFF. The CDR3 DNA follows: TGCGCCAGCAGTCCTCCGGGACAGGGCTCCGGGGAGCTGTTTTTT.

The chain has TRBV28 and TRBJ2-7; D call uncertain. Germline V gene data show CDR1 as MDHEN and CDR2 as SYDVKM. This CDR3 has 15 residues. The V end was cut by 2 bases, the J end by 7 bases, with 18 bases between. CDR3 DNA: TGTGCCAGCAGTTTAACGTCCAATGGGGTTGGTGAGCAGTACGTC. Its translation is CASSLTSNGVGEQYV.

The chain joins TRBV6-5 to TRBJ2-7; D uncertain. Trimming removed 0 bases at V and 3 bases at J, with 9 bases between. Per germline, CDR1 MNHEY and CDR2 SVGAGI. The CDR3 contains 14 residues. The CDR3 here is CASSYSNRYYEQYF. The CDR3 bases are TGTGCCAGCAGTTACTCGAACAGATACTACGAGCAGTACTTC.

CDR3 in DNA: TGTGCCAGCAGCTTGGCAGCGGGAGAGACCCAGTACTTC. It codes for CASSLAAGETQYF. The chain recombines TRBV5-5 with TRBJ2-5; perhaps TRBD2 as D (6 bases). The germline V gene encodes CDR1 SGHKS and CDR2 YYEKEE (reference sequence). This CDR3 spans 13 amino acids. V was clipped by 0 bases and J by 4 bases, with 7 bases between them.

Only a few counts were recorded for this clone. The chain couples TRBV5-1 to TRBJ1-1, with TRBD1 as a possible D gene (6 bases). Germline-derived CDR1 and CDR2 are SGHRS and YFSETQ. The CDR3 is 15 residues long. The V and J ends lost 2 bases and 1 base respectively, with 12 bases between them. The CDR3 DNA is TGCGCCAGCAGCTTTTCTCCGGGACAGAACACTGAAGCTTTCTTT. It translates to CASSFSPGQNTEAFF.

This clone was seen a few times. This sequence joins TRBV3-1 (or the pseudogene TRBV3-2) and TRBJ1-1; D uncertain. Trimming removed 2 bases from V and 1 base from J, with 5 bases in between. CDR1 and CDR2 (germline): LGHDT, YNNKEL (reference sequence). The CDR3 is 13 residues long. CDR3 bases: TGTGCCAGCAGCCAAATCGAGAACACTGAAGCTTTCTTT. Its protein product is CASSQIENTEAFF.

This chain connects TRBV28 to TRBJ1-5; TRBD1 matches 9 bases. The germline V gene has CDR1 MDHEN and CDR2 SYDVKM. V was clipped by 7 bases and J by 2 bases; unmatched bases: 12. The CDR3 extends over 17 amino acids. The CDR3 sequence: CASNPGQGRGGNQPQHF. DNA of the CDR3: TGTGCCAGCAATCCGGGACAGGGACGGGGCGGCAATCAGCCCCAGCATTTT.

V is TRBV15 and J is TRBJ1-2, with D possibly being TRBD1 (6 bases). This CDR3 is built from 14 residues. The germline CDR1 and CDR2 sequences are LNHNV and YYDKDF (reference sequence). The V gene lost 5 bases and the J gene lost 6 bases, with 16 bases spanning the gap. The DNA for the CDR3 is TGTGCCACCAGCGAACGTAGGGGGAGCGATGGCTACACCTTC. Its protein is CATSERRGSDGYTF.

V and J are TRBV2 and TRBJ2-5, with D possibly TRBD1 on 5 matching bases. The length of the CDR3 is 13 residues. CDR1 is SNHLY and CDR2 is FYNNEI in the germline V gene. Trimming removed 2 bases at V and 3 bases at J, with 7 bases between. In DNA form, the CDR3 reads TGTGCCAGCAGTGAAATCAGGGAAGAGACCCAGTACTTC. The encoded protein is CASSEIREETQYF.

The chain uses TRBV6-5 and TRBJ1-5; 9 bases match TRBD1. The ends lost 4 bases at V and 1 base at J; junction bases unmatched: 5. CDR3 length: 16 amino acids. Germline CDR1 MNHEY, CDR2 SVGAGI. CDR3 nucleotides: TGTGCCAGCAGTTCCGGACAGGGGAAAAGCAATCAGCCCCAGCATTTT. Translating it yields CASSSGQGKSNQPQHF.

This chain uses TRBV5-8 with TRBJ1-6; no reliable D call. The length of the CDR3 is 14 residues. Trimming took off 0 bases at V and 7 bases at J, with 8 bases between the two ends. The germline V gene has CDR1 SGHTS and CDR2 YDEGEE. DNA of the CDR3: TGTGCCAGCAGCTTGGGGACTACCAATTCACCCCTCCACTTT. Its protein is CASSLGTTNSPLHF.

The chain has TRBV6-5 and TRBJ1-6; D is uncertain. CDR3 length: 11 amino acids. Germline CDR1 and CDR2: MNHEY and SVGAGI. With 6 bases removed from V and 8 bases from J, the gap between germline ends came to 5 bases. The CDR3 coding sequence is TGTGCCAGCAGGGAGCATTCACCCCTCCACTTT. As protein: CASREHSPLHF.

Only one count was recorded for this clone. This rearrangement joins TRBV3-1 (or the pseudogene TRBV3-2) to TRBJ2-7; a possible D gene is TRBD1 (6 bases). The CDR3 runs 16 residues. V gave up 4 bases and J gave up 1 base, with 17 bases separating them. Germline lookup yields CDR1 LGHDT and CDR2 YNNKEL (reference sequence). CDR3 in amino acids: CASSPQRGKRSYEQYF. As DNA, the CDR3 is TGTGCCAGCAGCCCGCAGAGGGGGAAACGGTCCTACGAGCAGTACTTC.

This clone was picked up a small number of times. The rearrangement joins TRBV11-2 to TRBJ1-1; TRBD1 matches at 7 bases. In germline, CDR1 is SGHAT, CDR2 FQNNGV. The CDR3 contains 14 residues. V shed 4 bases, J shed 5 bases, and the junction held 7 bases outside the gene matches. The CDR3 DNA sequence: TGTGCCAGCAGCTCAGCCAGGGGGATGACTGAAGCTTTCTTT. Its translation: CASSSARGMTEAFF.

This clone was recorded a few times. The chain couples TRBV11-2 to TRBJ1-6; D not certain. Trimming stripped 3 bases from V and 6 bases from J, with 12 bases between. Per germline, CDR1 SGHAT and CDR2 FQNNGV. This CDR3 spans 15 amino acids. For the CDR3, the DNA is TGTGCCAGCAGCTTTACTCCCGGGAGTAATTCACCCCTCCACTTT. It encodes CASSFTPGSNSPLHF.

This chain connects TRBV3-1 (or the pseudogene TRBV3-2) to TRBJ1-1; D gene ambiguous. Germline V gene data show CDR1 as LGHDT and CDR2 as YNNKEL (reference sequence). V was pared by 3 bases and J by 8 bases, with 7 bases between. This CDR3 has 11 residues. CDR3 nucleotide sequence: TGTGCCAGCAGCCAGATGGGAGAAGCTTTCTTT. Its protein product is CASSQMGEAFF.

The chain couples TRBV11-2 to TRBJ1-6; D is ambiguous. The CDR3 is 15 residues long. CDR1 and CDR2 from the germline V gene are SGHAT and FQNNGV. Trimming removed 2 bases from V and 0 bases from J, with 5 bases in between. The CDR3 DNA follows: TGTGCCAGCAGCTTATCAACCTCCTATAATTCACCCCTCCACTTT. This gives the protein CASSLSTSYNSPLHF.

The J gene is TRBJ1-2, the V gene TRBV28; TRBD1 matches 12 bases. Germline V gene sequence: CDR1 MDHEN, CDR2 SYDVKM. Germline trimming cut 5 bases from V and 3 bases from J; bases unmatched to any gene: 13. The CDR3 consists of 18 residues. The DNA for the CDR3 is TGTGCCAGCAGTGCCTTTGAGGGACAGGGGGCATCTCACTATGGCTACACCTTC. Translated: CASSAFEGQGASHYGYTF.

V gene TRBV11-2 combines with J gene TRBJ2-1, with 7 positions matching TRBD1. CDR1 SGHAT and CDR2 FQNNGV come from the germline V gene. J gave up 5 bases and V 5 bases, and 9 bases lay outside the gene matches. The CDR3 is 15 residues long. CDR3 nucleotides: TGTGCCAGCAGCCTACGACAGGGCCGGAACAATGAGCAGTTCTTC. Protein sequence: CASSLRQGRNNEQFF.

This rearrangement joins TRBV18 to TRBJ1-1, with D unclear. Germline CDR1 KGHSH, CDR2 LQKENI. The CDR3 has 17 residues. The V end was cut by 0 bases, the J end by 0 bases, with 14 bases between. For the CDR3, the DNA is TGTGCCAGCTCACCACCTGGGCAGCCGCCTATGAACACTGAAGCTTTCTTT. It translates to CASSPPGQPPMNTEAFF. Full variable domain (rest looked up from reference TRBV18 and TRBJ1-1): NAGVMQNPRHLVRRRGQEARLRCSPMKGHSHVYWYRQLPEEGLKFMVYLQKENIIDESGMPKERFSAEFPKEGPSILRIQQVVRGDSAAYFCASSPPGQPPMNTEAFFGQGTRLTVV.

This chain connects TRBV18 to TRBJ1-1; D may be TRBD1 (6 bases). The V and J ends lost 1 base and 2 bases respectively, with 8 bases between them. The CDR3 is 14 amino acids. Looked up from germline, CDR1 is KGHSH and CDR2 is LQKENI. CDR3: CASSPRQDNTEAFF. The CDR3 nucleotides are TGTGCCAGCTCACCACGACAGGATAACACTGAAGCTTTCTTT.

The chain combines TRBV19 with TRBJ1-5; D may be TRBD1 (6 bases). Germline V gene data show CDR1 as LNHDA and CDR2 as SQIVND (reference sequence). Trimming left V 7 bases short and J 7 bases short, with 26 bases between. The CDR3 runs to 17 residues. CDR3 in DNA: TGTGCCAGTACCGATTGGCTACAGGGTAGGATAGGGCAGCCCCAGCATTTT. This encodes CASTDWLQGRIGQPQHF.

This clone was picked up a small number of times. The rearrangement joins TRBV11-2 to TRBJ1-1; 9 bases match TRBD1. This CDR3 has 17 residues. V gave up 0 bases and J gave up 4 bases; unmatched junction bases: 9. Germline CDR1 and CDR2: SGHAT and FQNNGV. CDR3 amino acids: CASSLEGDRGYGTEAFF. CDR3 sequence (DNA): TGTGCCAGCAGCTTAGAGGGAGACAGGGGGTACGGCACTGAAGCTTTCTTT.

Here the CDR3 reads CASSQGSLGATETQYF. CDR3 bases: TGCGCCAGCAGCCAAGGGAGTTTAGGGGCAACAGAGACCCAGTACTTC. The rearrangement links TRBV4-1 to TRBJ2-5; D is possibly TRBD1 (5 bases). Germline loops: CDR1 MGHRA, CDR2 YSYEKL. V lost 1 base, J lost 4 bases, and 16 bases lay in between. This CDR3 is built from 16 residues.

The chain combines TRBV5-1 with TRBJ2-1, with 14 bases lining up with TRBD2. CDR1 and CDR2 from the germline V gene are SGHRS and YFSETQ. The CDR3 totals 17 residues. V was clipped by 2 bases and J by 3 bases; unmatched bases: 4. CDR3: CASSFGLAGGFYNEQFF. CDR3 DNA: TGCGCCAGCAGCTTCGGACTAGCGGGGGGATTCTACAATGAGCAGTTCTTC.

In regard to this clone: It may be a read error: a sequence one base away is much more abundant. The rearrangement links TRBV13 to TRBJ2-2; D is uncertain. V dropped 5 bases and J dropped 1 base, with 2 bases sitting between them. Germline V lookup: CDR1 PRHDT, CDR2 FYEKMQ (reference sequence). The CDR3 sequence is 12 residues long. The CDR3 coding sequence is TGTGCCAGCAGCCGGAACACCGGGGAGCTGTTTTTT. The encoded protein is CASSRNTGELFF.